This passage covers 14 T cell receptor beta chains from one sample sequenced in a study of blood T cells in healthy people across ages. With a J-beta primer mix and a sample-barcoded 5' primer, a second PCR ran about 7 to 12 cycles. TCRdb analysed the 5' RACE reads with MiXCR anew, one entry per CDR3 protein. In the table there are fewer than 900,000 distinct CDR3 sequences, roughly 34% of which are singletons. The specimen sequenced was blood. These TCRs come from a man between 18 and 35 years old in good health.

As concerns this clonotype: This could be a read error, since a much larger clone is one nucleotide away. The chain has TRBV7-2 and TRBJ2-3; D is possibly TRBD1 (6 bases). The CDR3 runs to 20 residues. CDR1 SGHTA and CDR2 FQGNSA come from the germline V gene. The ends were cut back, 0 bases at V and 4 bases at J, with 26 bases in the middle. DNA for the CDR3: TGTGCCAGCAGCTTAGCAGTACGGCATCAAAGGGACATAATAGCAGATACGCAGTATTTT. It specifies CASSLAVRHQRDIIADTQYF.

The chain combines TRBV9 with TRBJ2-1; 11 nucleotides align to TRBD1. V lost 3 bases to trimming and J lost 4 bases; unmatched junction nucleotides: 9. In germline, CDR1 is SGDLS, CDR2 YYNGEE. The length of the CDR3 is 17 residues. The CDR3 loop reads CASSAARDRGSYNEQFF. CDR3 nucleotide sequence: TGTGCCAGCAGCGCTGCCCGGGACAGGGGGTCTTACAATGAGCAGTTCTTC. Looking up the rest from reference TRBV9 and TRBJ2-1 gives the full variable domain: DSGVTQTPKHLITATGQRVTLRCSPRSGDLSVYWYQQSLDQGLQFLIQYYNGEERAKGNILERFSAQQFPDLHSELNLSSLELGDSALYFCASSAARDRGSYNEQFFGPGTRLTVL.

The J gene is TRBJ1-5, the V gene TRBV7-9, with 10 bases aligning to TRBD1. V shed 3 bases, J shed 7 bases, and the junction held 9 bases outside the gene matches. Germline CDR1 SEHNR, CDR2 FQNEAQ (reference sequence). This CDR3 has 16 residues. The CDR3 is CASSFGTGAVKQPQHF. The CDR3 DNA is TGTGCCAGCAGCTTTGGGACAGGGGCGGTAAAGCAGCCCCAGCATTTT.

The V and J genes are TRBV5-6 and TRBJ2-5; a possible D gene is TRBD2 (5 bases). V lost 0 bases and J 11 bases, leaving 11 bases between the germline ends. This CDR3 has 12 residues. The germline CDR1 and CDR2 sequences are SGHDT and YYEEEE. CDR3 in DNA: TGTGCCAGCAGCTTGGGAGGGCAGTCGCAGTACTTC. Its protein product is CASSLGGQSQYF.

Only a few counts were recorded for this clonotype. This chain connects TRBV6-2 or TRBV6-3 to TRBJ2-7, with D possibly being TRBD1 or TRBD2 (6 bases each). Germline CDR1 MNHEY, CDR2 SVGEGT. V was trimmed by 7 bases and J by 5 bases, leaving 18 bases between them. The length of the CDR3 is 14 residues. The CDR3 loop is CASTTGATSDEQYF. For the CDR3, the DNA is TGTGCCAGCACCACGGGGGCGACGAGCGACGAGCAGTACTTC.

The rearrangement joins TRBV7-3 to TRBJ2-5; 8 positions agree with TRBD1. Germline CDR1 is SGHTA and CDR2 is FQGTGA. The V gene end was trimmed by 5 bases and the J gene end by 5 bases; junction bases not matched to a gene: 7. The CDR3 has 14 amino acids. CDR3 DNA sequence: TGTGCCAGCAGCCCCCGGACAGGGTTTGAGACCCAGTACTTC. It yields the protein CASSPRTGFETQYF.

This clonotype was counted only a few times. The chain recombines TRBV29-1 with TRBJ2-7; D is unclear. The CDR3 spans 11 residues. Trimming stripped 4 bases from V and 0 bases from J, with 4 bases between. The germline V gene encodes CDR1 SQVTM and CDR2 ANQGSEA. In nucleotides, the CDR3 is TGCAGCGTTGGCAGCTCCTACGAGCAGTACTTC. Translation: CSVGSSYEQYF.

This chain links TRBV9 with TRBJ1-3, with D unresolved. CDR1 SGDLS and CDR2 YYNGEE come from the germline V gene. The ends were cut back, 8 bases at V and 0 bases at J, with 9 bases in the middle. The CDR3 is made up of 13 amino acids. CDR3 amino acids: CASQPNSGNTIYF. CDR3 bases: TGTGCCAGTCAGCCGAACTCTGGAAACACCATATATTTT.

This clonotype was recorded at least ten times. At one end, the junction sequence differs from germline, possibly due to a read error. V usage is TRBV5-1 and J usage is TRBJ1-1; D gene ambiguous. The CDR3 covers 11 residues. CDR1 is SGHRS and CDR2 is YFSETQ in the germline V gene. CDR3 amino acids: CASSLEGEAFF. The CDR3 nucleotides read TGTGCCAGCAGCCTGGAGGGTGAAGCTTTCTTT.

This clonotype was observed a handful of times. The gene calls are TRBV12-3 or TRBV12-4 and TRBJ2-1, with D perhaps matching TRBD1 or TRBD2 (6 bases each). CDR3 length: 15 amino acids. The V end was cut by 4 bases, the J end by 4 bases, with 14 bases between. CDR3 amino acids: CASSSTRGSYNEQFF. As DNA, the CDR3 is TGTGCCAGCAGTTCGACTAGGGGGTCTTACAATGAGCAGTTCTTC.

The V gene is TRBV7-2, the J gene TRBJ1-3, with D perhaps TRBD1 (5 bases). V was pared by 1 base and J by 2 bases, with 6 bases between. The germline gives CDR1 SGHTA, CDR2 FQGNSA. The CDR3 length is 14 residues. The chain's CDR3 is CASSLGGPGNTIYF. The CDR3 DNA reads TGTGCCAGCAGCTTAGGGGGACCTGGAAACACCATATATTTT. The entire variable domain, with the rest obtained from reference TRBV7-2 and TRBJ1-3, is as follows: GAGVSQSPSNKVTEKGKDVELRCDPISGHTALYWYRQSLGQGLEFLIYFQGNSAPDKSGLPSDRFSAERTGGSVSTLTIQRTQQEDSAVYLCASSLGGPGNTIYFGEGSWLTVV.

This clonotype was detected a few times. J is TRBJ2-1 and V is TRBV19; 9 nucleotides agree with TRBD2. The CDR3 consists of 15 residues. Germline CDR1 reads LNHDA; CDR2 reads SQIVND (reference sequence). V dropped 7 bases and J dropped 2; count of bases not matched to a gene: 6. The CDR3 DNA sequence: TGTGCCAGTATAGCAAGCGGGGGGACCTACAATGAGCAGTTCTTC. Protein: CASIASGGTYNEQFF.

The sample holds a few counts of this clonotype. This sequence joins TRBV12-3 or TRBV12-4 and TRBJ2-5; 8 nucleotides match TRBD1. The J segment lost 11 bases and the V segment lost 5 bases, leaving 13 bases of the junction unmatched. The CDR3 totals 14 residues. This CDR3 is CASSVKSGGPEQYF. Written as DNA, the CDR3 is TGTGCCAGCAGTGTTAAGTCAGGGGGCCCTGAGCAGTACTTC.

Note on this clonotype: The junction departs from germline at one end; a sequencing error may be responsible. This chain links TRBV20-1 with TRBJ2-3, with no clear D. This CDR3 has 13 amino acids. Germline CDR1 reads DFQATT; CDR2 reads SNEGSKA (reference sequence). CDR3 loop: CGARDPLTDTQYF. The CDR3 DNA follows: TGCGGTGCTAGAGACCCGCTCACAGATACGCAGTATTTT.